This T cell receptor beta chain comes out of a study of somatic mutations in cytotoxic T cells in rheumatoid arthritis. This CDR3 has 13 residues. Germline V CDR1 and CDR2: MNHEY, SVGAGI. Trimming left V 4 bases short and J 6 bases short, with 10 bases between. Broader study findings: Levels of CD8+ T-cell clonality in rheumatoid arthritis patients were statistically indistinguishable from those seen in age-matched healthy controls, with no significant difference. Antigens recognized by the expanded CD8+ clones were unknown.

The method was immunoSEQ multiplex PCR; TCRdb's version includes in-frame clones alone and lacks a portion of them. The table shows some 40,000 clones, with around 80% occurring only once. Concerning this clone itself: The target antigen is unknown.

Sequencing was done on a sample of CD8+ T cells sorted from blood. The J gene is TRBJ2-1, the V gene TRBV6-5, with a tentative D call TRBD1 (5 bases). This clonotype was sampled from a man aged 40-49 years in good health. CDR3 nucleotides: TGTGCCAGCAGTTTTGGTAGGGGCAATGAGCAGTTCTTC. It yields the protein CASSFGRGNEQFF.